This TCR beta chain emerged from a study of CD8 T cells in ankylosing spondylitis. Study findings and constraints: Ankylosing spondylitis blood appeared to be characterized by a TCR beta motif of several highly homologous variants.

TCRdb reprocessed the 5' RACE reads with MiXCR, giving one entry per CDR3 protein. The sample includes a few hundred thousand distinct CDR3 sequences, 20% of them seen just once. The CDR3 length is 12 residues. Per germline, CDR1 MNHEY and CDR2 SVGAGI. V was clipped by 5 bases and J by 7 bases, with 9 bases between them. A word on this clonotype: Its matching antigen is unknown.

The specimen was blood, either unsorted or a sorted T cell fraction (not recorded which). V and J are TRBV6-5 and TRBJ1-5; D remains ambiguous. This receptor was identified in a male donor with ankylosing spondylitis or in good health (not recorded which). The CDR3 region has the DNA TGTGCCAGCAGTCAAGAATTGCAGCCCCAGCATTTT. Protein: CASSQELQPQHF.